This TCR beta chain came from a study of blood T cells in healthy people across ages. Study-wide results and caveats: Higher naive T cell percentage went strongly together with higher TCR beta diversity. Estimated diversity across one million T cells was deemed an underestimate. Age brought a roughly linear fall in TCR beta diversity measured per million T cells.

This clonotype was observed a few times. Its antigen is unknown. J gave up 7 bases and V 3 bases, and 1 base lay outside the gene matches. The CDR3 spans 12 residues. CDR1 and CDR2 from the germline V gene are SGHAT and FQNNGV. A second PCR of 7 to 11 cycles used a sample-barcoded 5' primer and a J-beta primer mix. Tags on each cDNA molecule came from a template-switch adaptor with 12 random nucleotides. In TCRdb, the 5' RACE reads were re-called with MiXCR into one record per CDR3 protein. The sample lists under 1 million distinct CDR3 sequences; approximately 44% were seen once. The chain carries TRBV11-2 and TRBJ1-1; 8 bases map to TRBD1. This TCR was sampled from a man in his sixties in good health. Material for sequencing was blood. The CDR3 loop is CASSLTGVEAFF. The CDR3 DNA reads TGTGCCAGCAGCTTGACAGGGGTTGAAGCTTTCTTT.